One and the same sample provided the 16 T cell receptor beta chains below, sequenced in a study of T cell responses to AZD1222 COVID-19 vaccine (dated by TCRdb to the early 2020s). The time point tag for this specimen amounts to: baseline before first vaccination. Receptors were amplified or captured by the immunoSEQ multiplex PCR assay. Here the immuneACCESS table is served through TCRdb, limited to in-frame sequences with V and J called. Missing clones are a known gap in these copies; in checked studies unresolved V genes cover under half, and the rest lacks a known reason. Within this sample are over 100,000 clones, with about 85% of them counted one time only. About 5% of the sample is taken by the ten largest. This material consisted of peripheral blood, taken on day 0 of AZD1222 vaccination. These receptors were taken from an adult in good health.

In nucleotides, the CDR3 is TGTGCCAGCAAGATCGAGTCAGGGGCTGGTTCACCCCTCCACTTT. Protein product: CASKIESGAGSPLHF. J is TRBJ1-6 and V is TRBV2, with D perhaps matching TRBD1 (6 bases). V was pared by 7 bases and J by 9 bases, with 19 bases between. CDR1 and CDR2 (germline): SNHLY, FYNNEI. The CDR3 is 15 residues long.

The chain carries TRBV6-5 and TRBJ2-7; 10 bases fit TRBD2. J was trimmed by 3 bases and V by 6 bases; bases with no gene match: 8. CDR3 length equals 15 residues. Germline loops: CDR1 MNHEY, CDR2 SVGAGI. CDR3 bases: TGTGCCAGCAGCCTCAGGACTAGCGGAGACTACGAGCAGTACTTC. This sequence encodes CASSLRTSGDYEQYF.

The CDR3 nucleotides are TGTGCCAGCAGCACAGGTACCCTCTACGAGCAGTACTTC. Translated, it gives CASSTGTLYEQYF. The genes are TRBV11-2 and TRBJ2-7; D is perhaps TRBD1 (5 bases). The CDR3 totals 13 residues. Germline V gene sequence: CDR1 SGHAT, CDR2 FQNNGV. V was trimmed by 5 bases and J by 3 bases, leaving 11 bases between them.

The rearrangement links TRBV30 to TRBJ2-7; tentatively, D is TRBD1 (6 bases). The CDR3 length is 13 residues. Deletions cut 2 bases from V and 0 bases from J, with 8 bases between. Germline V CDR1 and CDR2: GTSNPN, SVGIG (reference sequence). The CDR3 nucleotides read TGTGCCTGGAGTAGGGGACACTCCTACGAGCAGTACTTC. It specifies CAWSRGHSYEQYF.

Remarks on this clone: The junction shows a germline mismatch at one end, possibly a read error. V gene TRBV7-7 combines with J gene TRBJ2-1, with D unresolved. CDR3 size: 13 residues. CDR1 and CDR2 from the germline V gene are SSHAT and FNYEAQ (reference sequence). The CDR3 is CASSLISNGEQFF. In DNA, the CDR3 is TGTGCTAGCAGTCTTATTTCCAATGGTGAGCAGTTCTTC. Full variable domain (missing parts from reference TRBV7-7 and TRBJ2-1): GAGVSQSPRYKVTKRGQDVTLRCDPISSHATLYWYQQALGQGPEFLTYFNYEAQPDKSGLPSDRFSAERPEGSISTLTIQRTEQRDSAMYRCASSLISNGEQFFGPGTRLTVL.

The chain combines TRBV3-1 (or the pseudogene TRBV3-2) with TRBJ2-7; 10 nucleotides match TRBD2. The CDR3 spans 14 residues. Germline CDR1 and CDR2: LGHDT and YNNKEL (reference sequence). V lost 6 bases to trimming and J lost 1 base; unmatched junction nucleotides: 3. CDR3 DNA sequence: TGTGCCAGCAGGCCACTAGCGGGGTCCTACGAGCAGTACTTC. Translated: CASRPLAGSYEQYF.

This clone was recorded a few times. CDR3 nucleotides: TGTGCCAGCACCCCCTTTGCTCAAAGCTCCTACAATGAGCAGTTCTTC. It encodes CASTPFAQSSYNEQFF. The chain carries TRBV11-1 and TRBJ2-1; D gene unclear. Looked up from germline, CDR1 is SGHAT and CDR2 is FQDESV (reference sequence). V lost 7 bases and J lost 0, with 16 bases in between. This CDR3 contains 16 residues. Full variable domain (rest looked up from reference TRBV11-1 and TRBJ2-1): EAEVAQSPRYKITEKSQAVAFWCDPISGHATLYWYRQILGQGPELLVQFQDESVVDDSQLPKDRFSAERLKGVDSTLKIQPAELGDSAMYLCASTPFAQSSYNEQFFGPGTRLTVL.

This chain uses TRBV18 with TRBJ2-5, with 12 bases matching TRBD2. The trim removed 6 bases at V and 2 bases at J, leaving 7 bases unmatched. The CDR3 sequence is 16 residues long. CDR1 KGHSH and CDR2 LQKENI come from the germline V gene. The CDR3 is CASSQLAGGRQETQYF. In DNA, the CDR3 is TGTGCCAGCTCGCAACTAGCGGGGGGCCGACAAGAGACCCAGTACTTC.

This chain uses TRBV29-1 with TRBJ2-7, with 7 bases identical to TRBD1. J gave up 5 bases and V 5 bases, and 6 bases lay outside the gene matches. CDR1 SQVTM and CDR2 ANQGSEA come from the germline V gene. The CDR3 covers 12 residues. The CDR3 reads CSVKGADDEQYF. CDR3 nucleotides: TGCAGCGTTAAGGGGGCGGACGACGAGCAGTACTTC.

The genes are TRBV7-2 and TRBJ2-2; 7 bases align to TRBD1. Germline V CDR1 and CDR2: SGHTA, FQGNSA. V lost 6 bases to trimming and J lost 3 bases; unmatched junction nucleotides: 13. This CDR3 has 17 amino acids. The CDR3 region is CASSPYGQGVYTGELFF. The CDR3 DNA is TGTGCCAGCAGTCCTTACGGGCAGGGGGTATACACCGGGGAGCTGTTTTTT.

J is TRBJ1-1 and V is TRBV29-1; 7 bases are shared with TRBD1. This CDR3 contains 13 residues. CDR1 SQVTM and CDR2 ANQGSEA come from the germline V gene. The ends lost 7 bases at V and 5 bases at J; junction bases unmatched: 10. CDR3 sequence reads: CSGPRGELTEAFF. CDR3 nucleotide sequence: TGCAGCGGTCCCAGGGGGGAGTTGACTGAAGCTTTCTTT.

The chain links TRBV5-6 to TRBJ2-3; 9 nucleotides match TRBD1. Germline V gene sequence: CDR1 SGHDT, CDR2 YYEEEE. J was trimmed by 6 bases and V by 0 bases; bases with no gene match: 5. CDR3 size: 15 residues. This CDR3 reads CASSLATQGADTQYF. CDR3 nucleotides: TGTGCCAGCAGCTTGGCCACACAGGGGGCGGATACGCAGTATTTT. The full variable domain, with the rest looked up from reference TRBV5-6 and TRBJ2-3, is DAGVTQSPTHLIKTRGQQVTLRCSPKSGHDTVSWYQQALGQGPQFIFQYYEEEERQRGNFPDRFSGHQFPNYSSELNVNALLLGDSALYLCASSLATQGADTQYFGPGTRLTVL.

This clone occurred once. This chain connects TRBV5-1 to TRBJ1-1, with 10 bases identical to TRBD1. V shed 3 bases, J shed 4 bases, and the junction held 9 bases outside the gene matches. Germline CDR1 and CDR2: SGHRS and YFSETQ. This CDR3 is built from 16 residues. The CDR3 reads CASSSTWTGGFTEAFF. The CDR3 coding sequence is TGCGCCAGCAGCTCGACCTGGACAGGGGGTTTCACTGAAGCTTTCTTT.

The chain joins TRBV4-2 to TRBJ2-1; TRBD2 aligns across 11 bases. The V gene's germline CDR1 is LGHNA and CDR2 YNFKEQ. J gave up 5 bases and V 5 bases, and 5 bases lay outside the gene matches. The CDR3 spans 15 residues. The CDR3 region has the DNA TGTGCCAGCAGCGCAGGACTAGCGGGCAACAATGAGCAGTTCTTC. It encodes CASSAGLAGNNEQFF.

The chain carries TRBV18 and TRBJ1-6; maybe TRBD1 (6 bases). Germline CDR1 KGHSH, CDR2 LQKENI. V gave up 4 bases and J gave up 7 bases, with 11 bases separating them. CDR3 size: 14 residues. In nucleotides, the CDR3 is TGTGCCAGCTCACTGGGGGCGGACAATTCACCCCTCCACTTT. Translated: CASSLGADNSPLHF.

This chain joins TRBV7-2 and TRBJ1-1; D may be TRBD1 (6 bases). The CDR3 extends over 17 amino acids. The germline V and J ends were trimmed by 5 bases and 5 bases, with 24 bases remaining between them. CDR1 is SGHTA and CDR2 is FQGNSA in the germline V gene. Here the CDR3 DNA reads TGTGCCAGCAGCCCCGGGTCAGGGGCGCGGTCGTTAACTGAAGCTTTCTTT. It translates to CASSPGSGARSLTEAFF.